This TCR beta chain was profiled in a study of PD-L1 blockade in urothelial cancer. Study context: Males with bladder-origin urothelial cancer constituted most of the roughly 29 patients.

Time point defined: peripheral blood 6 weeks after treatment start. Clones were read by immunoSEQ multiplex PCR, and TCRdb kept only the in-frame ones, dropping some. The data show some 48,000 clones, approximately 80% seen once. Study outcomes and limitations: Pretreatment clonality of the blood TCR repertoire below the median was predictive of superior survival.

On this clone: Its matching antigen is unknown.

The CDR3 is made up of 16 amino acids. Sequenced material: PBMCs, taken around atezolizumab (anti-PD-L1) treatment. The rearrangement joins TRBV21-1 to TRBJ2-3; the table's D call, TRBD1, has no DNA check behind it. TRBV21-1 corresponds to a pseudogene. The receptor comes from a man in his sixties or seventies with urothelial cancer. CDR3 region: CHHIERGAGFPDTQYF. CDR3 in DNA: TGCCATCACATAGAAAGAGGAGCAGGGTTCCCAGATACGCAGTATTTT.